This TCR beta chain is drawn from a study of blood T cell repertoires in COVID-19. Across the whole study: The samples span acute and convalescent COVID-19 from the United States, Italy and Spain.

Profiled with immunoSEQ multiplex PCR; TCRdb holds only in-frame clones, not every one. The sample records about 63,000 clones, 76% being singletons. The TCR was taken from a woman aged 80 or over with acute or convalescent COVID-19. Sequenced: peripheral blood.

The chain's CDR3 is CASSLDKGGRNEQFF. The CDR3, as DNA: TGTGCCAGCAGCTTAGACAAGGGCGGGCGGAATGAGCAGTTCTTC. The chain links TRBV7-2 to TRBJ2-1, with a possible D match to TRBD2 (5 bases). The germline V and J ends were trimmed by 1 base and 7 bases, with 14 bases remaining between them. Germline CDR1 and CDR2: SGHTA and FQGNSA. The length of the CDR3 is 15 residues.